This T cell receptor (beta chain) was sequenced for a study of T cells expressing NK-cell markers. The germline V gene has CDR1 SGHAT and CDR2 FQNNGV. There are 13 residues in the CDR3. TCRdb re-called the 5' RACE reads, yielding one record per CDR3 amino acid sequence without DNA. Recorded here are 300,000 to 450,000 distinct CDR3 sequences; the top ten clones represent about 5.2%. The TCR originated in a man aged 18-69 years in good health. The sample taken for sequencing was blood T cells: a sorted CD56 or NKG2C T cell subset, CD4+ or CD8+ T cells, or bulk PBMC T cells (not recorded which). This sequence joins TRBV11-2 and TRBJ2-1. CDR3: CASSLGTNNEQFF.